This entry lists 17 T cell receptor beta chains sequenced from one sample in a study of blood T cell repertoires in COVID-19 (dated by TCRdb to the early 2020s). Library creation used the immunoSEQ multiplex PCR assay. TCRdb took over this immuneACCESS table, retaining in-frame rearrangements with V and J assigned. Such tables are incomplete; in checked studies, under half of the missing clones stem from an unresolved V gene, and the remainder is unexplained. The sample contains 350,000 to 500,000 clones, over 85% of them found a single time. The ten largest clones take up 0.75% to 0.85% of the sample. The sample taken for sequencing was peripheral blood. All receptors derive from a young man with COVID-19, enrolled during active disease.

There are a few counts of this clone. The chain employs TRBV14 and TRBJ2-7; TRBD2 matches 7 bases. The ends lost 4 bases at V and 1 base at J; junction bases unmatched: 7. This CDR3 is built from 15 residues. CDR1 is SGHDN and CDR2 is FVKESK in the germline V gene. This chain's CDR3 is CASSLGGDGSYEQYF. The CDR3 nucleotides read TGTGCCAGCAGCCTTGGGGGGGATGGGTCCTACGAGCAGTACTTC.

This clone was observed a single time. This chain links TRBV18 with TRBJ2-2; 8 positions match TRBD2. This CDR3 comprises 14 residues. V dropped 6 bases and J dropped 6; count of bases not matched to a gene: 6. Germline values: CDR1 KGHSH, CDR2 LQKENI. DNA for the CDR3: TGTGCCAGCTCCGGGACTAGTTTCCCCGGGGAGCTGTTTTTT. Encoded protein: CASSGTSFPGELFF.

The chain employs TRBV30 and TRBJ1-1; TRBD1 might be the D (6 bases). Deletions cut 1 base from V and 4 bases from J, with 13 bases between. CDR1 is GTSNPN, CDR2 SVGIG, per germline (reference sequence). The CDR3 loop spans 14 amino acids. CDR3 DNA: TGTGCCTGGAGTGGGACAGCGAAGTTCACTGAAGCTTTCTTT. This encodes CAWSGTAKFTEAFF. Together with reference TRBV30 and TRBJ1-1, the CDR3 gives the full variable domain: SQTIHQWPATLVQPVGSPLSLECTVEGTSNPNLYWYRQAAGRGLQLLFYSVGIGQISSEVPQNLSASRPQDRQFILSSKKLLLSDSGFYLCAWSGTAKFTEAFFGQGTRLTVV.

The chain uses TRBV6-5 and TRBJ1-1; no clear D. Germline CDR1 is MNHEY and CDR2 is SVGAGI. Trimming cost V 2 bases and J 3 bases, with 10 bases left between them. The CDR3 is 14 amino acids. CDR3 DNA: TGTGCCAGCAGTTACGAGGGAGGGTACACTGAAGCTTTCTTT. This gives the protein CASSYEGGYTEAFF.

The genes are TRBV6-5 and TRBJ2-2; TRBD2 aligns across 7 bases. Trimming cost V 0 bases and J 8 bases; bases outside gene matches: 9. The CDR3 loop spans 16 amino acids. CDR1 and CDR2 from the germline V gene are MNHEY and SVGAGI. The CDR3: CASSYSSSGVIGELFF. The CDR3 DNA reads TGTGCCAGCAGTTACTCGTCCAGCGGGGTGATAGGGGAGCTGTTTTTT.

The rearrangement links TRBV2 to TRBJ2-2; the match to TRBD1 covers 7 bases. CDR1 SNHLY and CDR2 FYNNEI come from the germline V gene. This CDR3 has 13 residues. J lost 8 bases, V lost 6 bases, and 6 bases had no gene match. This CDR3 is CASSPQGTGELFF. The CDR3 nucleotides read TGTGCCAGCAGCCCACAGGGGACGGGGGAGCTGTTTTTT.

This clone has a handful of counts. The genes are TRBV3-1 (or the pseudogene TRBV3-2) and TRBJ2-3, with TRBD2 matching over 10 bases. CDR1 and CDR2 (germline): LGHDT, YNNKEL (reference sequence). The CDR3 loop spans 14 amino acids. V lost 1 base and J lost 11; bases outside the gene matches: 6. CDR3 nucleotides: TGTGCCAGCAGCCAAGCGGCTAGCGGGAGCATGCAGTATTTT. Its protein product is CASSQAASGSMQYF.

The rearrangement uses TRBV5-1 and TRBJ2-5, with D perhaps matching TRBD2 (6 bases). V was clipped by 1 base and J by 1 base, with 14 bases between them. CDR1 and CDR2 (germline): SGHRS, YFSETQ. The CDR3 loop spans 16 amino acids. The DNA of the CDR3 is TGCGCCAGCAGCTTGTGGGTGGGACTCTCCCAAGAGACCCAGTACTTC. Protein: CASSLWVGLSQETQYF.

The genes are TRBV9 and TRBJ2-3; 7 bases align to TRBD2. The CDR3 has 19 amino acids. CDR1 is SGDLS, CDR2 YYNGEE, per germline. With V trimmed by 0 bases and J by 4 bases, 17 bases remained unmatched. CDR3 DNA: TGTGCCAGCAGCGTAGGGGGTTGGCCTACTAGCGCTGGGGCAGATACGCAGTATTTT. Amino acid sequence: CASSVGGWPTSAGADTQYF.

The CDR3 here is CASRLGDKDTQYF. CDR3 nucleotides: TGCGCCAGCCGGCTAGGGGATAAGGATACGCAGTATTTT. The rearrangement uses TRBV5-1 and TRBJ2-3; a possible D gene is TRBD1 (5 bases). The V gene's germline CDR1 is SGHRS and CDR2 YFSETQ. CDR3 length: 13 residues. Trimming shortened V by 7 bases and J by 6 bases, and 15 bases separated the two germline ends.

The chain has TRBV5-1 and TRBJ2-5; D unclear. Germline V lookup: CDR1 SGHRS, CDR2 YFSETQ. This CDR3 has 13 residues. The V gene lost 5 bases and the J gene lost 1 base, with 9 bases spanning the gap. The CDR3 nucleotides read TGCGCCAGCAGGCTAGGTTCCCAAGAGACCCAGTACTTC. Protein: CASRLGSQETQYF.

This clone was seen only once. The chain recombines TRBV5-5 with TRBJ2-1; possibly TRBD2 for D (6 bases). The CDR3 is 13 residues long. Germline lookup yields CDR1 SGHKS and CDR2 YYEKEE (reference sequence). V lost 5 bases to trimming and J lost 7 bases, with 13 bases between them. CDR3 coding DNA: TGTGCCAGCAGGGAGGCGGGGTTAAATGAGCAGTTCTTC. Translation gives CASREAGLNEQFF.

The chain is built from TRBV5-1 and TRBJ1-2; the D gene is possibly TRBD1 (6 bases). The V and J ends lost 0 bases and 2 bases respectively, with 8 bases between them. This CDR3 has 14 residues. Germline assignment: CDR1 SGHRS and CDR2 YFSETQ. The CDR3 protein is CASSLVTGNYGYTF. For the CDR3, the DNA is TGCGCCAGCAGCTTGGTTACAGGGAACTATGGCTACACCTTC.

The gene calls are TRBV7-9 and TRBJ1-4; D not resolved. Trimming removed 1 base at V and 3 bases at J, with 6 bases between. The length of the CDR3 is 14 residues. Germline V gene lookup returns CDR1 SEHNR and CDR2 FQNEAQ (reference sequence). CDR3 residues: CASSLGSSNEKLFF. CDR3 nucleotides: TGTGCCAGCAGCTTAGGCAGTTCTAATGAAAAACTGTTTTTT.

V is TRBV21-1 and J is TRBJ2-5; TRBD2 was called by the table and not checked on the DNA. TRBV21-1 is shown as a pseudogene. The CDR3 is made up of 15 amino acids. The chain's CDR3 is CASSKVPAAQETQYF. In DNA, the CDR3 is TGTGCCAGCAGCAAAGTCCCAGCGGCTCAAGAGACCCAGTACTTC.

V usage is TRBV29-1 and J usage is TRBJ2-3; TRBD1 agrees at 7 bases. The CDR3 totals 14 residues. Germline V gene data show CDR1 as SQVTM and CDR2 as ANQGSEA. V lost 3 bases to trimming and J lost 5 bases; unmatched junction nucleotides: 8. In DNA, the CDR3 is TGCAGCGTTGAGCGCGGGCAGGGGGTAGATACGCAGTATTTT. Amino acid sequence: CSVERGQGVDTQYF.

The rearrangement uses TRBV7-9 and TRBJ2-5, with 8 bases lining up with TRBD2. J was trimmed by 5 bases and V by 5 bases; bases with no gene match: 13. Per germline, CDR1 SEHNR and CDR2 FQNEAQ (reference sequence). CDR3 length: 16 residues. The CDR3 here is CASSPGGAGGEETQYF. CDR3 nucleotides: TGTGCCAGCAGCCCGGGAGGGGCGGGAGGAGAGGAGACCCAGTACTTC.